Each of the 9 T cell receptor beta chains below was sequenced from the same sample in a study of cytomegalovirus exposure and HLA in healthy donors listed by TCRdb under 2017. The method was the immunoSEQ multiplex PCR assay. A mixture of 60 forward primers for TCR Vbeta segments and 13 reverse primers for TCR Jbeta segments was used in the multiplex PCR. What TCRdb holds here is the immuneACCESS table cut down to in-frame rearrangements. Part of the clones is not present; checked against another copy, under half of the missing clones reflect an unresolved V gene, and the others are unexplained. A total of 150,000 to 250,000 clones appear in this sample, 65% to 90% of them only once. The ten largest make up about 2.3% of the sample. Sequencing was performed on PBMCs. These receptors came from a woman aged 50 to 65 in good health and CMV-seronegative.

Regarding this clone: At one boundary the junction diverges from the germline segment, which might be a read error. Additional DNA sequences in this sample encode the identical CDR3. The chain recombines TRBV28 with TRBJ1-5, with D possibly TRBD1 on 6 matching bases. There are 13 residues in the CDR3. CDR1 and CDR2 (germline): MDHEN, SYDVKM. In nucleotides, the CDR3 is TGTGCCAGTAGTTTGGGGGCGGCGCAGCCCCAGCATTTT. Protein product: CASSLGAAQPQHF.

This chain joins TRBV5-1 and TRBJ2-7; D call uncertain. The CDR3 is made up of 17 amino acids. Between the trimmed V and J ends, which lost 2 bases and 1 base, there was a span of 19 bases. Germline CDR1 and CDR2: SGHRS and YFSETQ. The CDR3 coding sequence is TGCGCCAGCAGCTTAACTTCAGAACAGATATATTCCTACGAGCAGTACTTC. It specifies CASSLTSEQIYSYEQYF.

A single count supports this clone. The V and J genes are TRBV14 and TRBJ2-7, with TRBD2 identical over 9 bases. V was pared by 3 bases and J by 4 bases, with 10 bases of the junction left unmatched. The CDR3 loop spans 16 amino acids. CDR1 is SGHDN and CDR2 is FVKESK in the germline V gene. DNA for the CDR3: TGTGCCAGCAGCCAGGGGCTCGGACTAGCGAAATACGAGCAGTACTTC. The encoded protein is CASSQGLGLAKYEQYF.

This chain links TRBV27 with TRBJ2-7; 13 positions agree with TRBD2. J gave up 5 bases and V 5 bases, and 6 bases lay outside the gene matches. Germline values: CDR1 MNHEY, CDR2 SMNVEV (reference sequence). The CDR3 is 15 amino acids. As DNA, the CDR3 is TGTGCCAGCAGTGCGCATACTAGCGGGAGGGACGAGCAGTACTTC. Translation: CASSAHTSGRDEQYF.

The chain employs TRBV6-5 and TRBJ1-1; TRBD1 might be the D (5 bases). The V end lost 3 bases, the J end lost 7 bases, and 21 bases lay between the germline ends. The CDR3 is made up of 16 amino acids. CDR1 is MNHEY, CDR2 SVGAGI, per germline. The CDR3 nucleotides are TGTGCCAGCAGTTATAGGCGGGACCCAGTGTTGGGTGAAGCTTTCTTT. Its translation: CASSYRRDPVLGEAFF.

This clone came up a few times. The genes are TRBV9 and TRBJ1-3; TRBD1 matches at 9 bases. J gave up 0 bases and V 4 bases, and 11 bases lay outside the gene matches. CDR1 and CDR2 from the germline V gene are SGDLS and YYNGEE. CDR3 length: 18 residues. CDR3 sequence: CASSPWTGALFSGNTIYF. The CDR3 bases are TGTGCCAGCAGCCCCTGGACAGGGGCCTTATTCTCTGGAAACACCATATATTTT.

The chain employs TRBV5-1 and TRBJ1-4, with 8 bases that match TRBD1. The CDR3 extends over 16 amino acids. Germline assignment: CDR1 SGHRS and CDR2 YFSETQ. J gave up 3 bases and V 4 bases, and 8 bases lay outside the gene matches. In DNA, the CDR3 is TGCGCCAGCAGCCTGGCTACAGGGGGTTCTAATGAAAAACTGTTTTTT. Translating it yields CASSLATGGSNEKLFF. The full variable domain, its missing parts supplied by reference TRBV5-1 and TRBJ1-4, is KAGVTQTPRYLIKTRGQQVTLSCSPISGHRSVSWYQQTPGQGLQFLFEYFSETQRNKGNFPGRFSGRQFSNSRSEMNVSTLELGDSALYLCASSLATGGSNEKLFFGSGTQLSVL.

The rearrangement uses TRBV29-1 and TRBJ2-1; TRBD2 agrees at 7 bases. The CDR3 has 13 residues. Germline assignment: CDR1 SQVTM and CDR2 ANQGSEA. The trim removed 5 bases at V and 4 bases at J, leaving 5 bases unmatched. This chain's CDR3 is CSVREARYNEQFF. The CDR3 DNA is TGCAGCGTTCGGGAGGCCAGGTACAATGAGCAGTTCTTC.

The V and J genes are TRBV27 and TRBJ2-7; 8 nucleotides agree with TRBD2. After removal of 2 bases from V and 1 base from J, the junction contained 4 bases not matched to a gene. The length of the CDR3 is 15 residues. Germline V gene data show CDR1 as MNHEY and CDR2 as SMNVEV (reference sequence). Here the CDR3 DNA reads TGTGCCAGCAGTTTAACTAGCGGTCTTTCCTACGAGCAGTACTTC. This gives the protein CASSLTSGLSYEQYF.